This T cell receptor (beta chain) was captured in a study of blood T cell repertoires in COVID-19. Study-wide background: Whether acute or convalescent, the COVID-19 samples came from the United States, Italy and Spain.

The ends lost 0 bases at V and 6 bases at J; junction bases unmatched: 5. This CDR3 is built from 15 residues. The germline gives CDR1 SGHRS, CDR2 YFSETQ. Measured with immunoSEQ multiplex PCR; TCRdb has only the in-frame clones, and not every one. Among 95,000 to 110,000 clones listed, around 83% were seen once. The sample was peripheral blood. The chain joins TRBV5-1 to TRBJ1-5; 8 bases agree with TRBD1. The receptor comes from a woman of 80 years or more with active or convalescent COVID-19. CDR3 in amino acids: CASSLEAGGSQPQHF. The CDR3 DNA is TGCGCCAGCAGCTTGGAGGCAGGGGGCAGTCAGCCCCAGCATTTT.